Below are 26 T cell receptor beta chains sequenced from a single sample in a study of cytomegalovirus exposure and HLA in healthy donors. Amplification used 60 Vbeta primers and 13 Jbeta primers. Assay used: immunoSEQ multiplex PCR; TCRdb lists only in-frame clones, some missing. The sample lists around 300,000 clones, roughly 70% occurring once. The sequencing input was PBMCs. The source is a female donor in good health and CMV-seronegative.

Remarks on this clone: A junction boundary mismatches the germline segment, possibly from a read error. The chain joins TRBV7-9 to TRBJ2-1; 8 nucleotides line up with TRBD1. The CDR3 runs 14 residues. The germline CDR1 and CDR2 sequences are SEHNR and FQNEAQ (reference sequence). The CDR3 spells CSSSFDRGSNEQFF. CDR3 DNA sequence: TGTTCCAGCAGCTTCGACAGGGGAAGCAATGAGCAGTTCTTC.

A remark on this clone: Within the sample, other DNA sequences also encode this same CDR3. This chain joins TRBV30 and TRBJ2-5; D may be TRBD1 (5 bases). From germline, CDR1 is GTSNPN and CDR2 SVGIG (reference sequence). This CDR3 has 12 amino acids. Trimming shortened V by 3 bases and J by 2 bases, and 7 bases separated the two germline ends. CDR3 protein: CAWRQGQETQYF. The CDR3 DNA is TGTGCCTGGAGGCAGGGACAAGAGACCCAGTACTTC.

This clone was recorded a few times. The rearrangement links TRBV30 to TRBJ1-1; D gene uncertain. The CDR3 extends over 13 amino acids. Germline loops: CDR1 GTSNPN, CDR2 SVGIG (reference sequence). V lost 4 bases and J lost 2, with 11 bases in between. In DNA form, the CDR3 reads TGTGCCTGGATTGGCATACAAAACACTGAAGCTTTCTTT. Translated, it gives CAWIGIQNTEAFF.

The chain is built from TRBV6-1 and TRBJ2-4, with a weak D call TRBD2 (5 bases). This CDR3 spans 14 amino acids. Trimming pared 8 bases from V and 8 bases from J, leaving 19 bases between. Germline V gives CDR1 MNHNS, CDR2 SASEGT. Written as DNA, the CDR3 is TGTGCCAGCTTACGCGGGCCTAATGGGGACATTCAGTACTTC. Translating gives CASLRGPNGDIQYF.

The chain has TRBV5-4 and TRBJ2-2; 7 bases match TRBD1. The CDR3 loop spans 16 amino acids. CDR1 SGHNT and CDR2 YYREEE come from the germline V gene (reference sequence). Losses at the gene ends were 0 bases for V and 6 bases for J; bases not matched to a gene: 8. The CDR3 reads CASSLGDRAGAGELFF. DNA for the CDR3: TGTGCCAGCAGCTTGGGTGACAGGGCTGGGGCCGGGGAGCTGTTTTTT.

This rearrangement joins TRBV29-1 to TRBJ1-1; no clear D. Trimming took off 3 bases at V and 2 bases at J, with 7 bases between the two ends. This CDR3 has 12 amino acids. Germline V gene lookup returns CDR1 SQVTM and CDR2 ANQGSEA. The CDR3 loop is CSVDEGNTEAFF. For the CDR3, the DNA is TGCAGCGTTGATGAGGGTAACACTGAAGCTTTCTTT.

The rearrangement uses TRBV5-6 and TRBJ2-5, with TRBD1 matching 9 bases. CDR3 length: 13 residues. Germline-derived CDR1 and CDR2 are SGHDT and YYEEEE. The ends lost 4 bases at V and 4 bases at J; junction bases unmatched: 2. CDR3 loop: CASSGGQGETQYF. The CDR3 DNA sequence: TGTGCCAGCAGCGGGGGACAGGGAGAGACCCAGTACTTC.

The chain links TRBV28 to TRBJ1-3; no clear D. The CDR3 sequence is 17 residues long. With 6 bases removed from V and 1 base from J, the gap between germline ends came to 19 bases. Germline CDR1 and CDR2: MDHEN and SYDVKM. The CDR3: CASSSFRSGWSGNTIYF. The CDR3 DNA follows: TGTGCCAGCAGCAGTTTTAGATCCGGGTGGTCTGGAAACACCATATATTTT.

The chain combines TRBV6-1 with TRBJ1-2; D remains unclear. V lost 11 bases to trimming and J lost 7 bases, with 17 bases between them. The CDR3 loop spans 12 amino acids. Germline assignment: CDR1 MNHNS and CDR2 SASEGT. The CDR3: CAGGPPGSGYTF. CDR3 bases: TGTGCCGGCGGTCCCCCTGGCAGTGGCTACACCTTC.

J is TRBJ1-5 and V is TRBV2; the D gene is possibly TRBD1 (6 bases). The germline V gene encodes CDR1 SNHLY and CDR2 FYNNEI. V lost 7 bases and J lost 0, with 10 bases in between. The CDR3 runs 14 residues. The CDR3 region is CASTGTLSNQPQHF. DNA for the CDR3: TGTGCCAGCACCGGGACACTTAGCAATCAGCCCCAGCATTTT.

This sequence joins TRBV28 and TRBJ1-1; the D gene is possibly TRBD1 (5 bases). The CDR3 has 14 residues. V was trimmed by 1 base and J by 5 bases, leaving 11 bases between them. Germline CDR1 and CDR2: MDHEN and SYDVKM. This CDR3 reads CASSLFGGVTEAFF. The CDR3 bases are TGTGCCAGCAGTTTATTCGGGGGGGTGACTGAAGCTTTCTTT.

This clone came up once. This rearrangement joins TRBV6-1 to TRBJ2-7; D call uncertain. With 1 base removed from V and 0 bases from J, the gap between germline ends came to 10 bases. CDR3 length equals 15 residues. Germline CDR1 reads MNHNS; CDR2 reads SASEGT. The CDR3 nucleotides are TGTGCCAGCAGTGAAGGGGCCATAACCTCCTACGAGCAGTACTTC. Its translation is CASSEGAITSYEQYF.

The rearrangement links TRBV6-5 to TRBJ2-3, with TRBD2 identical over 8 bases. The CDR3 extends over 15 amino acids. The V segment lost 2 bases and the J segment 7 bases; nucleotides outside the gene matches: 8. Looked up from germline, CDR1 is MNHEY and CDR2 is SVGAGI. CDR3 in DNA: TGTGCCAGCAGTTACGGAACTAGCGGCCCATATACGCAGTATTTT. It is translated as CASSYGTSGPYTQYF.

This clone was recorded once. The genes are TRBV5-6 and TRBJ1-5, with 8 bases aligning to TRBD1. From germline, CDR1 is SGHDT and CDR2 YYEEEE. After removal of 4 bases from V and 9 bases from J, the junction contained 9 bases not matched to a gene. The CDR3 contains 14 residues. The CDR3 reads CASSRTGSSWPQHF. DNA of the CDR3: TGTGCCAGCAGCCGGACAGGGTCCAGTTGGCCCCAGCATTTT.

The CDR3 region is CASSRTGNTEAFF. CDR3 sequence (DNA): TGTGCCAGCAGTCGGACAGGGAACACTGAAGCTTTCTTT. The chain couples TRBV6-6 to TRBJ1-1; 7 bases agree with TRBD1. After removal of 5 bases from V and 1 base from J, the junction contained 1 base not matched to a gene. CDR3 length equals 13 residues. The V gene's germline CDR1 is MNHNY and CDR2 SVGAGI (reference sequence).

This clone occurred a few times. V and J are TRBV2 and TRBJ2-1; 10 positions agree with TRBD2. CDR1 SNHLY and CDR2 FYNNEI come from the germline V gene. J lost 9 bases, V lost 7 bases, and 6 bases had no gene match. This CDR3 is built from 13 residues. This chain's CDR3 is CASKKASGGEQFF. DNA of the CDR3: TGTGCCAGCAAGAAGGCTAGCGGGGGTGAGCAGTTCTTC.

The J gene is TRBJ2-1, the V gene TRBV6-5; D gene ambiguous. The CDR3 runs to 14 residues. V lost 6 bases to trimming and J lost 2 bases, with 11 bases between them. CDR1 is MNHEY and CDR2 is SVGAGI in the germline V gene. CDR3 region: CASRGVRTYNEQFF. CDR3 coding DNA: TGTGCCAGCAGGGGTGTGCGGACCTACAATGAGCAGTTCTTC.

The rearrangement joins TRBV6-5 to TRBJ1-1; D is ambiguous. V was pared by 3 bases and J by 1 base, with 6 bases between. The CDR3 is 13 amino acids. The V gene's germline CDR1 is MNHEY and CDR2 SVGAGI. CDR3 DNA sequence: TGTGCCAGCAGTTATTACACGAACACTGAAGCTTTCTTT. Translated: CASSYYTNTEAFF.

V usage is TRBV6-6 and J usage is TRBJ2-7; D is unclear. Germline V gene data show CDR1 as MNHNY and CDR2 as SVGAGI (reference sequence). The ends were cut back, 6 bases at V and 5 bases at J, with 8 bases in the middle. This CDR3 comprises 11 residues. CDR3 amino acids: CASSNNHEQYF. In nucleotides, the CDR3 is TGTGCCAGCAGCAACAATCACGAGCAGTACTTC.

The chain has TRBV28 and TRBJ2-7; no firm D call. Per the germline V gene, CDR1 is MDHEN and CDR2 is SYDVKM. V gave up 2 bases and J gave up 3 bases, with 11 bases separating them. The CDR3 is 14 residues long. Here the CDR3 reads CASSLGRGVYEQYF. The CDR3 DNA reads TGTGCCAGCAGTTTAGGAAGAGGCGTCTACGAGCAGTACTTC.

This clone has just one count. The rearrangement links TRBV27 to TRBJ1-2, with 7 bases matching TRBD1. Germline CDR1 reads MNHEY; CDR2 reads SMNVEV (reference sequence). Trimming removed 6 bases from V and 4 bases from J; junction bases left unmatched: 8. The CDR3 consists of 14 residues. CDR3 sequence: CASSPRQGGYGYTF. In DNA form, the CDR3 reads TGTGCCAGCAGCCCCAGACAGGGAGGCTATGGCTACACCTTC.

This clone was seen a handful of times. The rearrangement links TRBV5-1 to TRBJ2-1, with 8 bases that match TRBD1. The CDR3 totals 15 residues. CDR1 and CDR2 from the germline V gene are SGHRS and YFSETQ. V trimming: 4 bases; J trimming: 3 bases; junction bases outside the gene matches: 6. The CDR3 spells CASSPGQGGYNEQFF. The CDR3 DNA reads as TGCGCCAGCAGCCCTGGACAGGGCGGCTACAATGAGCAGTTCTTC.

CDR3 in amino acids: CASGDRTNTEAFF. CDR3 nucleotide sequence: TGCGCCAGCGGCGACAGGACAAACACTGAAGCTTTCTTT. The chain is built from TRBV5-1 and TRBJ1-1; tentative D call: TRBD1 (6 bases). Germline-derived CDR1 and CDR2 are SGHRS and YFSETQ. Trimming pared 7 bases from V and 2 bases from J, leaving 12 bases between. The CDR3 is made up of 13 amino acids.

This clone has a single count. This rearrangement joins TRBV19 to TRBJ2-5; 15 nucleotides match TRBD2. The CDR3 consists of 16 residues. The germline CDR1 and CDR2 sequences are LNHDA and SQIVND (reference sequence). V lost 6 bases to trimming and J lost 5 bases; unmatched junction nucleotides: 7. CDR3 in amino acids: CASSPRGLAGGETQYF. Written as DNA, the CDR3 is TGTGCCAGTAGCCCCCGGGGACTAGCGGGAGGTGAGACCCAGTACTTC.

This clone has more than one count but fewer than ten. V is TRBV29-1 and J is TRBJ1-1, with D hard to call. Trimming removed 0 bases from V and 5 bases from J, with 7 bases in between. There are 12 residues in the CDR3. Germline CDR1 is SQVTM and CDR2 is ANQGSEA. The CDR3 DNA is TGCAGCGTTGAAGATCCCAGGACTGAAGCTTTCTTT. Its translation: CSVEDPRTEAFF.

The chain is built from TRBV5-5 and TRBJ2-5; 9 nucleotides agree with TRBD2. Germline CDR1 and CDR2: SGHKS and YYEKEE (reference sequence). The length of the CDR3 is 16 residues. Trimming removed 1 base from V and 2 bases from J; junction bases left unmatched: 6. This CDR3 is CASSLSASGIQETQYF. The CDR3, as DNA: TGTGCCAGCAGCTTGTCGGCTAGCGGGATTCAAGAGACCCAGTACTTC.